This TCR beta chain was retrieved from a study of blood T cell repertoires in COVID-19. The wider study: PBMCs, B-cell-depleted T cells, or T cells provided the cDNA or gDNA that made up the material.

Original methodology: It was from reference gene primer amplification that nucleated cell counts were estimated. Assay used: immunoSEQ multiplex PCR; TCRdb lists only in-frame clones, some missing. V, J and clone size were drawn from that table, and D and trimming were deduced from the DNA. The table lists under 200,000 clones, more than 70% of them singletons. This clone was observed once. The receptor was derived from a man aged 35-49 years with active or convalescent COVID-19. Sequencing was done on a sample of peripheral blood.

The CDR3 protein is CASSQVPGAGNTIYF. For the CDR3, the DNA is TGTGCCAGCAGCCAAGTGCCGGGAGCTGGAAACACCATATATTTT. The genes are TRBV3-1 (or the pseudogene TRBV3-2) and TRBJ1-3, with unresolved D. The V gene lost 1 base and the J gene lost 2 bases, with 9 bases spanning the gap. Per germline, CDR1 LGHDT and CDR2 YNNKEL (reference sequence). This CDR3 is built from 15 residues.